Presented here are 10 T cell receptor beta chains from one specimen sequenced in a study of OX40 agonist ivuxolimab in advanced cancers. Profiled with immunoSEQ multiplex PCR; TCRdb holds only in-frame clones, not every one. The sample has tens of thousands of clones; around nine tenths are singletons. The sample here was CD4+ or CD8+ T cells sorted from blood, taken in a trial of the OX40 agonist ivuxolimab. Every receptor here comes from an adult with an advanced solid tumor such as melanoma, head and neck, liver or kidney cancer.

The chain carries TRBV14 and TRBJ2-7; 10 bases line up with TRBD2. Germline V gene lookup returns CDR1 SGHDN and CDR2 FVKESK. CDR3 size: 18 residues. V dropped 2 bases and J dropped 0; count of bases not matched to a gene: 10. The CDR3 sequence: CASSQRKREGLSSYEQYF. As DNA, the CDR3 is TGTGCCAGCAGCCAACGGAAGCGGGAGGGCCTGAGCTCCTACGAGCAGTACTTC.

A single count supports this clone. The chain combines TRBV4-1 with TRBJ2-7; D unclear. Looked up from germline, CDR1 is MGHRA and CDR2 is YSYEKL. Trimming took 0 bases from V and 6 from J, leaving 6 bases between them. This CDR3 region has 12 residues. This chain's CDR3 is CASSQEVGEQYF. CDR3 nucleotide sequence: TGCGCCAGCAGCCAAGAGGTGGGCGAGCAGTACTTC.

Here the CDR3 reads CASSLGGPGQGTVGYTF. The DNA of the CDR3 is TGTGCCAGCAGCTTAGGGGGCCCCGGACAGGGAACGGTTGGCTACACCTTC. J is TRBJ1-2 and V is TRBV7-8, with TRBD1 matching over 8 bases. Per the germline V gene, CDR1 is SGHVS and CDR2 is FQNEAQ. There are 17 residues in the CDR3. V lost 1 base, J lost 7 bases, and 14 bases stayed unmatched. The full variable domain, its missing parts supplied by reference TRBV7-8 and TRBJ1-2, is GAGVSQSPRYKVAKRGQDVALRCDPISGHVSLFWYQQALGQGPEFLTYFQNEAQLDKSGLPSDRFFAERPEGSVSTLKIQRTQQEDSAVYLCASSLGGPGQGTVGYTFGSGTRLTVV.

In this sample, this clone turned up a few times. The chain is built from TRBV7-2 and TRBJ2-7, with 8 bases aligning to TRBD2. V gave up 0 bases and J gave up 7 bases; unmatched junction bases: 8. CDR1 is SGHTA, CDR2 FQGNSA, per germline. The CDR3 is 15 residues long. CDR3 residues: CASSLAGLALGEQYF. The CDR3 DNA reads TGTGCCAGCAGCTTAGCCGGACTAGCTCTGGGTGAGCAGTACTTC. The full variable domain, completed using reference TRBV7-2 and TRBJ2-7, is GAGVSQSPSNKVTEKGKDVELRCDPISGHTALYWYRQSLGQGLEFLIYFQGNSAPDKSGLPSDRFSAERTGGSVSTLTIQRTQQEDSAVYLCASSLAGLALGEQYFGPGTRLTVT.

The chain uses TRBV10-1 and TRBJ2-1, with a possible D match to TRBD2 (5 bases). V lost 0 bases and J lost 6, with 15 bases in between. This CDR3 contains 16 residues. Germline CDR1 reads WNHNN; CDR2 reads SYGVQD (reference sequence). The CDR3 loop is CASSESKGGRPNEQFF. CDR3 coding DNA: TGCGCCAGCAGTGAGTCGAAGGGTGGGAGACCCAATGAGCAGTTCTTC.

The V and J genes are TRBV4-2 and TRBJ2-5; TRBD2 aligns across 11 bases. There are 16 residues in the CDR3. Germline V gene data show CDR1 as LGHNA and CDR2 as YNFKEQ. With 3 bases clipped from V and 2 bases from J, the junction kept 5 bases outside the gene matches. CDR3 sequence: CASSQTGTSGQETQYF. The CDR3, as DNA: TGTGCCAGCAGCCAGACCGGGACTAGCGGACAAGAGACCCAGTACTTC.

The J gene is TRBJ1-1, the V gene TRBV9; possibly TRBD1 for D (5 bases). Germline loops: CDR1 SGDLS, CDR2 YYNGEE. V lost 0 bases and J lost 5, with 11 bases in between. The CDR3 length is 14 residues. The CDR3 sequence: CASSVERGGTEAFF. DNA of the CDR3: TGTGCCAGCAGCGTAGAAAGGGGAGGAACTGAAGCTTTCTTT.

The J gene is TRBJ1-3, the V gene TRBV5-1; D is undetermined. This CDR3 comprises 14 residues. Germline V gene sequence: CDR1 SGHRS, CDR2 YFSETQ. V was cut by 0 bases and J by 3 bases, with 7 bases left in between. The CDR3 spells CASSLDGIGNTIYF. The CDR3 nucleotides read TGCGCCAGCAGCTTGGACGGAATTGGAAACACCATATATTTT.

The V and J genes are TRBV11-2 and TRBJ2-1; D is perhaps TRBD1 (6 bases). This CDR3 is built from 13 residues. Looked up from germline, CDR1 is SGHAT and CDR2 is FQNNGV. Trimming stripped 5 bases from V and 7 bases from J, with 12 bases between. CDR3 nucleotides: TGTGCCAGCAGCCTCTCAGGGGTGAATGAGCAGTTCTTC. Encoded protein: CASSLSGVNEQFF.

The J gene is TRBJ1-2, the V gene TRBV28; 8 nucleotides line up with TRBD1. The CDR3 covers 15 residues. Trimming took 7 bases from V and 4 from J; bases not matched to a gene: 11. Germline values: CDR1 MDHEN, CDR2 SYDVKM. The CDR3 DNA reads TGTGCCAGCAAGGACAGGGACCGACTTGTCTATGGCTACACCTTC. Residues: CASKDRDRLVYGYTF.